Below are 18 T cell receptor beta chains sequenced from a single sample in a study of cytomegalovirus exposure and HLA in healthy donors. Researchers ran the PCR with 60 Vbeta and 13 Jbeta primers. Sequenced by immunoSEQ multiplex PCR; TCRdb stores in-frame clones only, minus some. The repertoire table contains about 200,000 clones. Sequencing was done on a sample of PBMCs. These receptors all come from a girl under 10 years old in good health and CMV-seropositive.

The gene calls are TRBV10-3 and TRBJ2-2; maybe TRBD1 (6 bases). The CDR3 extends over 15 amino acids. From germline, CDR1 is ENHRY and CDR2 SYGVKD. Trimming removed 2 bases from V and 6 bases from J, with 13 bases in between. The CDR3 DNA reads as TGTGCCATCAGTGAGATGGACAGCACGGCCGGGGAGCTGTTTTTT. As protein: CAISEMDSTAGELFF.

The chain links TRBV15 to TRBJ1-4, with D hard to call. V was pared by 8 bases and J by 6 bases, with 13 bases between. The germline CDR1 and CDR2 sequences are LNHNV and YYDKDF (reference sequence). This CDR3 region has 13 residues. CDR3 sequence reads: CATLRGVDEKLFF. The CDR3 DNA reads TGTGCCACCCTTCGGGGAGTCGATGAAAAACTGTTTTTT.

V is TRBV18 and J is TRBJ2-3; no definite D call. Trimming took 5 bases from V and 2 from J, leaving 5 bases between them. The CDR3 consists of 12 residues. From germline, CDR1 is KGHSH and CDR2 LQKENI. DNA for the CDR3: TGTGCCAGCTCAGAGGCCACAGATACGCAGTATTTT. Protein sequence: CASSEATDTQYF.

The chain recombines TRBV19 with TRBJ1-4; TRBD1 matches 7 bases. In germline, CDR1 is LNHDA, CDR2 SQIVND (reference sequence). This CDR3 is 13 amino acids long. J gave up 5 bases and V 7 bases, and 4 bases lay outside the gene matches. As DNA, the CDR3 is TGTGCCAGTAAGGGACAGAACAATGAAAAACTGTTTTTT. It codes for CASKGQNNEKLFF.

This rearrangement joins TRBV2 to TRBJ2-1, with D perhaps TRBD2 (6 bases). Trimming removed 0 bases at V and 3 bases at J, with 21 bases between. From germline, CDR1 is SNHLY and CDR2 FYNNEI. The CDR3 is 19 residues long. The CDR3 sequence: CASSEANLIGTSFYNEQFF. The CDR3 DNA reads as TGTGCCAGCAGTGAAGCAAACCTAATAGGCACTAGCTTCTACAATGAGCAGTTCTTC.

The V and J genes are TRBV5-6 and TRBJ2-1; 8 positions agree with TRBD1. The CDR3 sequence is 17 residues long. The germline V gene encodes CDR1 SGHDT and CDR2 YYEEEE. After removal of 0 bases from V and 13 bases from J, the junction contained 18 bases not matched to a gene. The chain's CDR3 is CASSLAMGQQGDRYQFF. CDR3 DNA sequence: TGTGCCAGCAGCTTGGCCATGGGCCAACAGGGGGATAGGTACCAGTTCTTC.

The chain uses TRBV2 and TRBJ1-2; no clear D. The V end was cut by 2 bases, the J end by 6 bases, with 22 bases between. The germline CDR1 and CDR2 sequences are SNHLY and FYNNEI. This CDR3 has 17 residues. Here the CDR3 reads CASSESEQAIGVDGYTF. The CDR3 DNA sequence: TGTGCCAGCAGTGAATCGGAGCAGGCCATCGGGGTAGATGGCTACACCTTC.

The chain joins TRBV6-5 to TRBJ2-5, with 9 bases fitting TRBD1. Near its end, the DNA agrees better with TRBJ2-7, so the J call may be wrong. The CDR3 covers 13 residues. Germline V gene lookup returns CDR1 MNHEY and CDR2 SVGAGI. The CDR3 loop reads CASSGTGTHEQYF. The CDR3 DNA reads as TGTGCCAGCAGCGGGACAGGGACCCACGAGCAGTACTTC.

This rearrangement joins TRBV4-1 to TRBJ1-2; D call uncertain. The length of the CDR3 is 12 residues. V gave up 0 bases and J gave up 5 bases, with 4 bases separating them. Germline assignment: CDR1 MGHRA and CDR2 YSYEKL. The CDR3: CASSQDSYGYTF. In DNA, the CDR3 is TGCGCCAGCAGCCAAGACTCGTATGGCTACACCTTC.

The CDR3, as DNA: TGTGCCAGCCAACAGGAGCCCTATGGCTACACCTTC. It translates to CASQQEPYGYTF. The chain is built from TRBV6-5 and TRBJ1-2, with D tentatively TRBD1 (5 bases). The CDR3 extends over 12 amino acids. The V and J ends lost 8 bases and 4 bases respectively, with 11 bases between them. Germline CDR1 MNHEY, CDR2 SVGAGI.

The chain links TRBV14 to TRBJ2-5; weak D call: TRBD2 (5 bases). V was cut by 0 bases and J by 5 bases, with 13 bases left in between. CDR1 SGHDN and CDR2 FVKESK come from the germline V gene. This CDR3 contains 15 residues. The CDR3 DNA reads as TGTGCCAGCAGCCAAGATGGTAGCAGGAGGGAGACCCAGTACTTC. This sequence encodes CASSQDGSRRETQYF.

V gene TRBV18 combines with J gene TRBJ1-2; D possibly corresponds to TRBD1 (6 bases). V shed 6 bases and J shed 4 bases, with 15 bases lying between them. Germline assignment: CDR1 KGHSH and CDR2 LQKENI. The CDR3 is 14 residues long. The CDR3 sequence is CASSPYRETYGYTF. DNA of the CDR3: TGTGCCAGCTCGCCCTACAGGGAGACCTATGGCTACACCTTC. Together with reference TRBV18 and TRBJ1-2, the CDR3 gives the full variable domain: NAGVMQNPRHLVRRRGQEARLRCSPMKGHSHVYWYRQLPEEGLKFMVYLQKENIIDESGMPKERFSAEFPKEGPSILRIQQVVRGDSAAYFCASSPYRETYGYTFGSGTRLTVV.

The CDR3 nucleotides read TGTGCCAGCAGTCTGACAGGGGCGGGGGCCAACGTCCTGACTTTC. Residues: CASSLTGAGANVLTF. V and J are TRBV28 and TRBJ2-6; 8 bases map to TRBD1. Per germline, CDR1 MDHEN and CDR2 SYDVKM. With V trimmed by 5 bases and J by 4 bases, 4 bases remained unmatched. This CDR3 contains 15 residues.

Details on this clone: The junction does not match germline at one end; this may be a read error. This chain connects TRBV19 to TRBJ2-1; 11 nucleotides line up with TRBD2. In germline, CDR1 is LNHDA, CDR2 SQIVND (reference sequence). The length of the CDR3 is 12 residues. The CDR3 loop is CASSIVAGGVIF. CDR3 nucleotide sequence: TGTGCCAGTAGTATAGTAGCGGGGGGGGTGATCTTC.

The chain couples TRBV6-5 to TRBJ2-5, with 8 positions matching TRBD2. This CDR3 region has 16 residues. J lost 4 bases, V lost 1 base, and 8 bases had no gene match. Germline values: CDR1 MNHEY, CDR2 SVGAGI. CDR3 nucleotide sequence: TGTGCCAGCAGTTACTGGGCGGGAGGCCCTGGAGAGACCCAGTACTTC. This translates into CASSYWAGGPGETQYF.

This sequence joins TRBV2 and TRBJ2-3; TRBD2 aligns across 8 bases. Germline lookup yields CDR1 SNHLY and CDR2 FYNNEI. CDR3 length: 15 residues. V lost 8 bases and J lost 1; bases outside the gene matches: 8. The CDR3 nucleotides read TGTGCCAGCTGCTTTAGCGGGACGGGCACAGATACGCAGTATTTT. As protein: CASCFSGTGTDTQYF. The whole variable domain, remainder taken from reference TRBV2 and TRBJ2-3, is EPEVTQTPSHQVTQMGQEVILRCVPISNHLYFYWYRQILGQKVEFLVSFYNNEISEKSEIFDDQFSVERPDGSNFTLKIRSTKLEDSAMYFCASCFSGTGTDTQYFGPGTRLTVL.

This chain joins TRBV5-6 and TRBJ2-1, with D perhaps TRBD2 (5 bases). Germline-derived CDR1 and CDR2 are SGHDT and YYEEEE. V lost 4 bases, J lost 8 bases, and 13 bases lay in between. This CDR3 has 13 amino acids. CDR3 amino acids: CASSRTRVDEQFF. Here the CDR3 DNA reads TGTGCCAGCAGCCGGACGCGGGTCGATGAGCAGTTCTTC. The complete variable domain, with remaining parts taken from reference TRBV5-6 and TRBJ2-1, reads DAGVTQSPTHLIKTRGQQVTLRCSPKSGHDTVSWYQQALGQGPQFIFQYYEEEERQRGNFPDRFSGHQFPNYSSELNVNALLLGDSALYLCASSRTRVDEQFFGPGTRLTVL.

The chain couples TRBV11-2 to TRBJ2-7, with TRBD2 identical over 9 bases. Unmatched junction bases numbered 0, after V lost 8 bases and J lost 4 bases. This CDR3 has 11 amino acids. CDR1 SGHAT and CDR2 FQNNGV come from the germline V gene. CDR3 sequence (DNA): TGTGCCAGCGCGGGGGGGTACGAGCAGTACTTC. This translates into CASAGGYEQYF.